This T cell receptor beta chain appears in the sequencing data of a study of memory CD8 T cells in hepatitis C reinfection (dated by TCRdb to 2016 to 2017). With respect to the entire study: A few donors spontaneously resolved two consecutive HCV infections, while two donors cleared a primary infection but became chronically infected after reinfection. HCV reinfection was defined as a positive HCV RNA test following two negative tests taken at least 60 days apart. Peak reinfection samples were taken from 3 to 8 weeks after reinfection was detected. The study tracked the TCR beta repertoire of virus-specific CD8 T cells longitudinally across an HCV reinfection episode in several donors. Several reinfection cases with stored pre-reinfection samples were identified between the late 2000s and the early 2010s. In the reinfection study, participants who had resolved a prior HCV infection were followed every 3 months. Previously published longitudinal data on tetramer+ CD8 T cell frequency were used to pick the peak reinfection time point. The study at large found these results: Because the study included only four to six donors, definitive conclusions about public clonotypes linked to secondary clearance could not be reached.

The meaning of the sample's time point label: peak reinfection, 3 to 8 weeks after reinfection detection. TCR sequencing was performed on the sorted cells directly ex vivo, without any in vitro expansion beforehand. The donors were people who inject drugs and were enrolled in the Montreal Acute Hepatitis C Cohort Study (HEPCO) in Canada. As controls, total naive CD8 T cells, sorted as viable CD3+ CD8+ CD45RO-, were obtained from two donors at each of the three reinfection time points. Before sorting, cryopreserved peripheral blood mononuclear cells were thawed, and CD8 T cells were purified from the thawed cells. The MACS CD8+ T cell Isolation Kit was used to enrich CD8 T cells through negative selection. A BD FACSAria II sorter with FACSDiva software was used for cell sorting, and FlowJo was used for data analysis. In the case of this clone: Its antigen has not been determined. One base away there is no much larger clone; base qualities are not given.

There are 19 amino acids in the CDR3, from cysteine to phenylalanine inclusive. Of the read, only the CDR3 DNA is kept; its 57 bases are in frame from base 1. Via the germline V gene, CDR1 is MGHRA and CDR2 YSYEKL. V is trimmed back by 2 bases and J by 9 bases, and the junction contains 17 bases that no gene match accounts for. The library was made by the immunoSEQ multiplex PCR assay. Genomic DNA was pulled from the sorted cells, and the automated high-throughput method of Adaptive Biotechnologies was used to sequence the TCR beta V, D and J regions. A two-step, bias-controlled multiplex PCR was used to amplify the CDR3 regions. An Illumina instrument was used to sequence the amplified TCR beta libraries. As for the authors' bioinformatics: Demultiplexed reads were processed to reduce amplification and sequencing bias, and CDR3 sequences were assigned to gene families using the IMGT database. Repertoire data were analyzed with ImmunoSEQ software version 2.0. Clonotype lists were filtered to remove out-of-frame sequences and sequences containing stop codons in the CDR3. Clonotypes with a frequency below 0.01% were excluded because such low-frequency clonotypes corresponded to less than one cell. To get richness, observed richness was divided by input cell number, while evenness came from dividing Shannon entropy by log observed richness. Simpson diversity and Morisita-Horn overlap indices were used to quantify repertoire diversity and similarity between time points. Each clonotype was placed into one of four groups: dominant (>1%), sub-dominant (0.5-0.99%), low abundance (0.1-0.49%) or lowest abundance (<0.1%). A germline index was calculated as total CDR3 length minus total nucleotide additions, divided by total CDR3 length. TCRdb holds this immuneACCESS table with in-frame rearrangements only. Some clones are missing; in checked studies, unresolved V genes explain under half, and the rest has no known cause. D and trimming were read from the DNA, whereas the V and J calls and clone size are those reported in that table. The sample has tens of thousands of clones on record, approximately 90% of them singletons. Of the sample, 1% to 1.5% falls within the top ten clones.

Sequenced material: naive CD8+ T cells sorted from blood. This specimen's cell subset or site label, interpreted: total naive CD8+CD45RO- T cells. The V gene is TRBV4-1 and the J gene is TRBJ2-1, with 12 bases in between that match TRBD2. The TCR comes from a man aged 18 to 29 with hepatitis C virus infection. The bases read TGCGCCAGCAGCCAAACCTCAAGTTCGGCGACTAGCGGGAGAGGTGAGCAGTTCTTC. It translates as CASSQTSSSATSGRGEQFF.